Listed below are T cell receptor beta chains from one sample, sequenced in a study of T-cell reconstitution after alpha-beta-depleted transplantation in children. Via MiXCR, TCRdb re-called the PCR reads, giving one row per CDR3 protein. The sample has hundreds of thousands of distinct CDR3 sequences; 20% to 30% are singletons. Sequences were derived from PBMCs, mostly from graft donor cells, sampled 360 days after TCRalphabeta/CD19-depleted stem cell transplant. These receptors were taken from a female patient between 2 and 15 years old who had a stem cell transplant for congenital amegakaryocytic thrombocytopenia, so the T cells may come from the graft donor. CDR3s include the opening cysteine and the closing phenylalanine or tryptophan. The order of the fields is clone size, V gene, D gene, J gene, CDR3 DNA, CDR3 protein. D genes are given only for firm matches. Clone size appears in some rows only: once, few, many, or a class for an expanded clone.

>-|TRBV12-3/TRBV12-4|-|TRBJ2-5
TGTGCCAGCAGTGTCGCTTCAGAGACCCAGTACTTC
CASSVASETQYF
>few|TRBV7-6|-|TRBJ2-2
TGTGCCAGCAGCGTAACCACAGGCTCGGGGAACACCGGGGAGCTGTTTTTT
CASSVTTGSGNTGELFF
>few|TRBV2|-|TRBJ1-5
TGTGCCAGCAGTGATGGGACATTACATCAGCCCCAGCATTTT
CASSDGTLHQPQHF
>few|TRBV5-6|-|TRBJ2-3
TGTGCCAGCAGCCCGGCGGCCCAAACACAGGGTACGCAGTATTTT
CASSPAAQTQGTQYF
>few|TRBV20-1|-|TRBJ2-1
TGCAGTGCTAGAGTGTCAGCGGAGGTCTCTGGGGAGCAGTTCTTC
CSARVSAEVSGEQFF
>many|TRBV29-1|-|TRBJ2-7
TGCAGCGTTGTTGCCGACTACGAGCAGTACTTC
CSVVADYEQYF
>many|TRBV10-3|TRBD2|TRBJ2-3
TGTGCGGCTTACGGCGGGGGGTCAGATACGCAGTATTTT
CAAYGGGSDTQYF
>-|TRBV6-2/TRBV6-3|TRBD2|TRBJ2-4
TGTGCCAGCAGTATACCGGGACTAGCAAGTGAATTC
CASSIPGLASEF
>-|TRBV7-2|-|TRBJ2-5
TGTGCCAGCAGCTCTCGGACTTCTTACGAAGAGACCCAGTACTTC
CASSSRTSYEETQYF
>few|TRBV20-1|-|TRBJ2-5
TGCAGTGCTAGAGATTGGGAAGCGCCCCAAGAGACCCAGTACTTC
CSARDWEAPQETQYF
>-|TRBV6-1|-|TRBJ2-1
TGTGCCAGCTTTCTGTACTCGCAGGGTCTCTACAATGAGCAGTTCTTC
CASFLYSQGLYNEQFF
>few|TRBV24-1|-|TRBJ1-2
TGTGCCACCAGTGACCGGACGGCGGGTCTCTCATACTATGGCTACACCTTC
CATSDRTAGLSYYGYTF
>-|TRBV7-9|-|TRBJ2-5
TGTGCCAGCAGCCCTAGAAGACAAGAGACCCAGTACTTC
CASSPRRQETQYF
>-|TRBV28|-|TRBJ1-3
TGTGCCAGCAGACCCTGGGCCTTCTCTGGAAACACCATATATTTT
CASRPWAFSGNTIYF
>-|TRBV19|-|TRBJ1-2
TGTGCCAGTACCCAGGTTCCGGCAGCTAACTATGGCTACACCTTC
CASTQVPAANYGYTF
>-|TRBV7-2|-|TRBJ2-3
TGTGCCAGCAGCTTATTTTTGGCAGGGGCTGGGGCAGATACGCAGTATTTT
CASSLFLAGAGADTQYF
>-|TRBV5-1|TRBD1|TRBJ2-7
TGCGCCAGCAGCTTGTTTGGACAGGGGGCTTTCTACGAGCAGTACTTC
CASSLFGQGAFYEQYF
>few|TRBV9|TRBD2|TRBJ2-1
TGTGCCAGCAGCGTAGTAGCGGGGGCCTACAATGAGCAGTTCTTC
CASSVVAGAYNEQFF
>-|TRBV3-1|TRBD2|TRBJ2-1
TGTGCCAGCAGCCAAACAGCCTCACGGACTAGACCCAATGAGCAGTTCTTC
CASSQTASRTRPNEQFF
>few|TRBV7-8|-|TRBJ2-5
TGTGCCAGCAGCACCCGGGCCGGAATACGGGGTGAGACCCAGTACTTC
CASSTRAGIRGETQYF
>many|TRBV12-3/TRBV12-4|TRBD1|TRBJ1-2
TGTGCCAGCAGTCAGGACAGGGTATATGGCTACACCTTC
CASSQDRVYGYTF
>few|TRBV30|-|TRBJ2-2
TGTGCCTGGAGGTTAACAGGGTCCGGGGAGCTGTTTTTT
CAWRLTGSGELFF
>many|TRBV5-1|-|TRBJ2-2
TGCGCCAGCAGCTTGACTAACATGGGCACCGGGGAGCTGTTTTTT
CASSLTNMGTGELFF
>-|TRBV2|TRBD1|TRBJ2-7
TGTGCCAGCAGTGAAAGAACAGGGGCCCCCTACGAGCAGTACTTC
CASSERTGAPYEQYF
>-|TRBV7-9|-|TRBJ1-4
TGTGCCAGCAGCTCTTACAGTTCAACTAATGAAAAACTGTTTTTT
CASSSYSSTNEKLFF
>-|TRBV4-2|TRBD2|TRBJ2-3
TGTGCCAGCAGCCCACTAGCGGGGGCCCTCGATACGCAGTATTTT
CASSPLAGALDTQYF
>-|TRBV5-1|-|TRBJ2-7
TGCGCCAGCAGCAGTGAGACCTACGAGCAGTACTTC
CASSSETYEQYF
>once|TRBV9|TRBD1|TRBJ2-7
TGTGCCAGCAGCGCCGGAAGGGGGCTCAGCGAGCAGTACTTC
CASSAGRGLSEQYF
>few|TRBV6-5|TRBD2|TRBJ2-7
TGTGCCAGCAGTTCCGGACAGGTTGAAGGTCTAGCGGGAGGGAACGAGCAGTACTTC
CASSSGQVEGLAGGNEQYF
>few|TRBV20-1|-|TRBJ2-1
TGCAGTGCCCTTGACGGACCCTACAATGAGCAGTTCTTC
CSALDGPYNEQFF
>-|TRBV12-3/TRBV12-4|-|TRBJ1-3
TGTGCCAGCAGTTTCTTTGGAAACACCATATATTTT
CASSFFGNTIYF
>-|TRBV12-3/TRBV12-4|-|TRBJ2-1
TGTGCCAGCAGGGGGAGCTGGCAGGACTCCTACAATGAGGAGTTCTTC
CASRGSWQDSYNEEFF
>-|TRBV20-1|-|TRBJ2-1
TGCAGTGCTAGGACAGCCATGTACAATGAGCAGTTCTTC
CSARTAMYNEQFF
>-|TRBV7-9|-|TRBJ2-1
TGTGCCAGCAGCTTAGGGCGGACTGCAACCTACAATGAGCAGTTCTTC
CASSLGRTATYNEQFF
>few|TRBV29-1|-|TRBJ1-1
TGCAGCGTGGCGACAGTCTCCGCGGGATCTGAAGCTTTCTTT
CSVATVSAGSEAFF